The present T cell receptor (beta chain) was sequenced within a study of T cells after yellow fever vaccination. Study at large: Fractions of low cell number were prepared using SMART-Seq v4 Ultra Low Input.

In this sample, this clonotype turned up many times. Its antigen is not known. V lost 6 bases and J lost 7; bases outside the gene matches: 4. CDR1 MNHEY and CDR2 SVGAGI come from the germline V gene. There are 13 residues in the CDR3. General study results and limits: The CD4 compartment and the CD8 compartment contained a small share of clonotypes in common. The booster response re-showed most primary clones: about 96% CD4, over 80% CD8.

A process of 5'RACE template switching, which added a universal primer site and UMIs, was used to make TCR cDNA. TCRdb re-derived calls from the 5' RACE reads in MiXCR, one entry per CDR3 protein. Of over 120,000 distinct CDR3 sequences in the sample, 5% to 7.5% were seen once. The sequenced sample was CD4+ T cells sorted from PBMCs, obtained 10 days after the yellow fever booster vaccination. This TCR derives from a man aged 25 to 45 who received the YFV17D yellow fever vaccine. The chain links TRBV6-5 to TRBJ2-7; 12 positions match TRBD2. CDR3 sequence reads: CASRRLAGVEQYF. The DNA for the CDR3 is TGTGCCAGCAGACGACTAGCGGGAGTTGAGCAGTACTTC.